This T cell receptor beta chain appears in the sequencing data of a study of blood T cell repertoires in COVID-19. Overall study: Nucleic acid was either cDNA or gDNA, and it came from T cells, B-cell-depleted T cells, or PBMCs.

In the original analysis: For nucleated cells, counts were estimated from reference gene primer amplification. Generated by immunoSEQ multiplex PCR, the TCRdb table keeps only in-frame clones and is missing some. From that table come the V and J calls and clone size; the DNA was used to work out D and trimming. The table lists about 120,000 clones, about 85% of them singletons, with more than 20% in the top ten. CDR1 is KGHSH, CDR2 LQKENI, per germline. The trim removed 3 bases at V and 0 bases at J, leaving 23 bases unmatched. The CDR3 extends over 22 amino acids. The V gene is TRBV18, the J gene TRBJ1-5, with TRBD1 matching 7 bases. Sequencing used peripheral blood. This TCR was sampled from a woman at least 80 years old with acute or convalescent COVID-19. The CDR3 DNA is TGTGCCAGCTCACCTACCAACCCCGGGACAGCGACCCCCCGTAATAGCAATCAGCCCCAGCATTTT. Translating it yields CASSPTNPGTATPRNSNQPQHF.